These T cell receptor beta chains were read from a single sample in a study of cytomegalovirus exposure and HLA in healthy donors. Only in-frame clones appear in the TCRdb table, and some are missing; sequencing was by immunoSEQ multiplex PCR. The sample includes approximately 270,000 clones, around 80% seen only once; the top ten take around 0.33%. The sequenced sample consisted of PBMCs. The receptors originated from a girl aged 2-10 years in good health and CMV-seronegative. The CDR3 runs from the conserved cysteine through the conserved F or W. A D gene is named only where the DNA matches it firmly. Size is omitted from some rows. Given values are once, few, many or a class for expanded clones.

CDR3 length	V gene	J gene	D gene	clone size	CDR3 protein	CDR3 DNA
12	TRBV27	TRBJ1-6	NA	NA	CASSLLNSPLHF	TGTGCCAGCAGTTTACTAAATTCACCCCTCCACTTT
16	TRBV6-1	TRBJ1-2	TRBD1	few	CASSDIVVRGPRGYTF	TGTGCCAGCAGTGATATAGTGGTCAGGGGGCCTCGAGGCTACACCTTC
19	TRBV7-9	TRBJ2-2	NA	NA	CASSPERDTTLLNTGELFF	TGTGCCAGCAGCCCAGAGAGGGACACGACCCTCTTGAACACCGGGGAGCTGTTTTTT
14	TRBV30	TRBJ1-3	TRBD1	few	CAWGRGQPGNTIYF	TGTGCCTGGGGCAGGGGGCAACCTGGAAACACCATATATTTT
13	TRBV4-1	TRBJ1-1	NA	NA	CASSPVRGGAAFF	TGCGCCAGCAGCCCGGTTCGTGGAGGGGCAGCTTTCTTT
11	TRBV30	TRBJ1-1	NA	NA	CAWSMRTEAFF	TGTGCCTGGAGTATGCGCACTGAAGCTTTCTTT
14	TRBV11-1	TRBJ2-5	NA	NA	CASSPRQREETQYF	TGTGCCAGCAGCCCCCGACAGCGGGAAGAGACCCAGTACTTC
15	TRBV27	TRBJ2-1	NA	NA	CASSLYYGSNNEQFF	TGTGCCAGCAGTCTATACTATGGGTCCAACAATGAGCAGTTCTTC
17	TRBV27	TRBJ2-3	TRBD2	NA	CASGGTSGGAGGDTQYF	TGTGCCAGCGGAGGGACTAGCGGGGGGGCCGGGGGAGATACGCAGTATTTT
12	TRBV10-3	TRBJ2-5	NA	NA	CAIATAGETQYF	TGTGCCATAGCGACTGCAGGGGAGACCCAGTACTTC